The 7 T cell receptor beta chains in this list originate from one sample, sequenced in a study of control samples from healthy donors and cancer patients. Generated by immunoSEQ multiplex PCR, the TCRdb table keeps only in-frame clones and is missing some. The repertoire consists of 50,000 or so clones, with about 96% occurring once and the leading ten covering around 1%. Sequencing was carried out using blood. These receptors all come from a young woman in good health.

This clone was counted once. The chain joins TRBV2 to TRBJ1-5; 8 positions match TRBD1. Germline trimming cut 7 bases from V and 1 base from J; bases unmatched to any gene: 6. The CDR3 is made up of 15 amino acids. Per the germline V gene, CDR1 is SNHLY and CDR2 is FYNNEI. Here the CDR3 DNA reads TGTGCCAGCAACGGACAGGGTGTCAGCAATCAGCCCCAGCATTTT. The encoded protein is CASNGQGVSNQPQHF.

This chain uses TRBV15 with TRBJ2-2, with 15 bases identical to TRBD2. Per the germline V gene, CDR1 is LNHNV and CDR2 is YYDKDF (reference sequence). V was pared by 5 bases and J by 7 bases, with 11 bases of the junction left unmatched. This CDR3 has 18 amino acids. The CDR3 spells CATSGGLAGGRDSGELFF. CDR3 nucleotides: TGTGCCACCAGCGGGGGACTAGCGGGGGGACGGGACAGCGGGGAGCTGTTTTTT.

The chain employs TRBV10-2 and TRBJ1-1; 9 bases line up with TRBD1. The CDR3 spans 17 residues. Per germline, CDR1 WSHSY and CDR2 SAAADI. V was clipped by 2 bases and J by 5 bases; unmatched bases: 12. The CDR3 loop reads CASSERGTGQGRTEAFF. The CDR3 coding sequence is TGCGCCAGCAGTGAGAGGGGGACAGGGCAGGGGAGGACTGAAGCTTTCTTT.

The chain links TRBV1 to TRBJ1-5; TRBD1 is taken as the D call from the table, unchecked against the DNA. TRBV1 is a pseudogene segment. The CDR3 totals 14 residues. This chain's CDR3 is CTSSPTGIAQPQHF. The CDR3 DNA sequence: TGCACCAGCAGCCCGACAGGGATTGCTCAGCCCCAGCATTTT.

The CDR3 reads CSVELDLSPTDTQYF. The DNA for the CDR3 is TGCAGCGTTGAGCTGGACTTATCCCCCACAGATACGCAGTATTTT. The chain carries TRBV29-1 and TRBJ2-3; tentatively, D is TRBD2 (5 bases). CDR1 and CDR2 (germline): SQVTM, ANQGSEA. This CDR3 contains 15 residues. The ends were cut back, 3 bases at V and 2 bases at J, with 15 bases in the middle.

The table lists this clone with a count of one. This chain joins TRBV10-3 and TRBJ2-3; 10 bases align to TRBD2. From germline, CDR1 is ENHRY and CDR2 SYGVKD. The CDR3 has 14 residues. The V and J ends lost 3 bases and 6 bases, in that order; junction bases with no gene match: 3. In DNA form, the CDR3 reads TGTGCCATCAGTGAAACTAGCGGGGTGGATACGCAGTATTTT. Its translation is CAISETSGVDTQYF.

This chain uses TRBV7-8 with TRBJ1-5; no clear D gene. This CDR3 comprises 13 residues. In germline, CDR1 is SGHVS, CDR2 FQNEAQ. V shed 5 bases and J shed 7 bases, with 12 bases lying between them. The CDR3 protein is CASSERTGQPQHF. CDR3 nucleotide sequence: TGTGCCAGCAGCGAAAGGACCGGGCAGCCCCAGCATTTT.